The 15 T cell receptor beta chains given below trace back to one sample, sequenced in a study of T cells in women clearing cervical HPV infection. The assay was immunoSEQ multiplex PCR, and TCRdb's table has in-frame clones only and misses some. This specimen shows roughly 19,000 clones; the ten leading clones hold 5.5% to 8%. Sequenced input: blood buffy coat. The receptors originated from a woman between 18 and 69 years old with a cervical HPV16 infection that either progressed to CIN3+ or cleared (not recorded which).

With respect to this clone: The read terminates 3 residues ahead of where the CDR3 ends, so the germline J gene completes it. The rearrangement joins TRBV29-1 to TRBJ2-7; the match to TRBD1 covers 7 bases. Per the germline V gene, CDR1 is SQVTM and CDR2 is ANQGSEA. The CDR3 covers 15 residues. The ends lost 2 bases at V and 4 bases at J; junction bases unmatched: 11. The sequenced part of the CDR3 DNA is TGCAGCGTTGAAAGCCCGGGACAGAGTAGGTACGAG. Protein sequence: CSVESPGQSRYE. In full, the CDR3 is CSVESPGQSRYEQYF.

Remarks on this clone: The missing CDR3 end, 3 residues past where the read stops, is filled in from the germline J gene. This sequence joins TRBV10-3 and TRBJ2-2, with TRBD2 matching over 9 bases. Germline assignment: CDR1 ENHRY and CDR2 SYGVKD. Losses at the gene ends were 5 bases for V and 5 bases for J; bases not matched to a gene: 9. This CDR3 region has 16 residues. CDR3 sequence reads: CAISRNSGSRTGELFF. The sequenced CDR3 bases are TGTGCCATCAGTCGGAATAGCGGGAGTCGTACCGGGGAG.

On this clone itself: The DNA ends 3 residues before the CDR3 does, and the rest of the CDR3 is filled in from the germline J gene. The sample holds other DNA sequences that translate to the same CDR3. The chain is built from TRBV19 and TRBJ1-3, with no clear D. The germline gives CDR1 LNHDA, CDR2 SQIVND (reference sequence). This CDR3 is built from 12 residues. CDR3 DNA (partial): TGTGCCAGTAGTATGGGCGAGGCAACA. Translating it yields CASSMGEAT. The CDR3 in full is CASSMGEATIYF.

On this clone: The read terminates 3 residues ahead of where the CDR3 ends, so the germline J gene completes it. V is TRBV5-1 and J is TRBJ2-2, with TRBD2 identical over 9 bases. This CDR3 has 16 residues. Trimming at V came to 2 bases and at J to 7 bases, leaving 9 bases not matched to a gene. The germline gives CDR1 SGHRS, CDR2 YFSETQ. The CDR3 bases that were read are TGCGCCAGCAGCTTAAGTAGCGGGAGAATTAGCGGGGAG. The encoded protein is CASSLSSGRISGE. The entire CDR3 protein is CASSLSSGRISGELFF.

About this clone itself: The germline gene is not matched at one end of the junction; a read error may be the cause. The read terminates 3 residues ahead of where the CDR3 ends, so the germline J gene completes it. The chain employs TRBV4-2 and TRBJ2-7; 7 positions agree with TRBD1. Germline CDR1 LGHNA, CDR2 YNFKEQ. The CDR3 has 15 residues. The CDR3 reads CASSHGQEYTYEQYF. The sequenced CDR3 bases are TGCGCCAGCAGCCACGGACAGGAGTATACCTACGAG.

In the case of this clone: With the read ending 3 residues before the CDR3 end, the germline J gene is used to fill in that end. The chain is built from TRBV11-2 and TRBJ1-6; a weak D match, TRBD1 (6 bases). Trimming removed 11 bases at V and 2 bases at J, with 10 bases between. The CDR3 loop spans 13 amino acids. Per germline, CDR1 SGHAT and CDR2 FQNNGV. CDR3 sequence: CASGTPYNSPLHF. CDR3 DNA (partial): TGTGCCTCTGGGACACCCTATAATTCACCC.

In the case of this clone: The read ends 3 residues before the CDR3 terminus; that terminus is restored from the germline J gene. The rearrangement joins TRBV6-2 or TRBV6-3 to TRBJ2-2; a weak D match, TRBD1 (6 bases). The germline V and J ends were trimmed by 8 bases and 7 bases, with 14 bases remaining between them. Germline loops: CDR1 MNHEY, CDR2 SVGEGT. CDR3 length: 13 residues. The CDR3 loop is CASGGRGFGELFF. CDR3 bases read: TGTGCCAGCGGTGGCAGGGGTTTCGGGGAG.

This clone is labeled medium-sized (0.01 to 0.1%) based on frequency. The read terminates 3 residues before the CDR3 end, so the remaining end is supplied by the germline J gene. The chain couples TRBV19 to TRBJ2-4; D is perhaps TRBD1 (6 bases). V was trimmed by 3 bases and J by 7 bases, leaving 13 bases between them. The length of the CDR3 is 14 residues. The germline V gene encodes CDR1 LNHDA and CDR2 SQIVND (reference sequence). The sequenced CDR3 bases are TGTGCCAGTAGTATGGGACATTCCTCCAACATT. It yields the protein CASSMGHSSNI. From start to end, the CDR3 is CASSMGHSSNIQYF. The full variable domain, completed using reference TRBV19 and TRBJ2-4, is DGGITQSPKYLFRKEGQNVTLSCEQNLNHDAMYWYRQDPGQGLRLIYYSQIVNDFQKGDIAEGYSVSREKKESFPLTVTSAQKNPTAFYLCASSMGHSSNIQYFGAGTRLSVL.

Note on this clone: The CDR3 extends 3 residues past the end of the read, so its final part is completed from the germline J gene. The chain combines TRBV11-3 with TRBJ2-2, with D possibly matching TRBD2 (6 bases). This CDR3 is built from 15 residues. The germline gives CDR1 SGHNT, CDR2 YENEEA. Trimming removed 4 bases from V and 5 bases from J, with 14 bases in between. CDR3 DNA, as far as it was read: TGTGCCAGCAGCTCACCGGGGGTTGGGACCGGGGAG. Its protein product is CASSSPGVGTGE. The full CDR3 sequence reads CASSSPGVGTGELFF.

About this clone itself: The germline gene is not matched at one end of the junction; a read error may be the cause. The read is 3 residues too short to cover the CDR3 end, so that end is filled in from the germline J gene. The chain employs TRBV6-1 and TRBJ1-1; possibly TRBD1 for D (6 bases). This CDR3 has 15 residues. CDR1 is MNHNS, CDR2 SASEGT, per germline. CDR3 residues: CASREVASPGAVAFF. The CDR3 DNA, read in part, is TGTGCCAGCAGAGAAGTGGCATCGCCAGGGGCCGTA.

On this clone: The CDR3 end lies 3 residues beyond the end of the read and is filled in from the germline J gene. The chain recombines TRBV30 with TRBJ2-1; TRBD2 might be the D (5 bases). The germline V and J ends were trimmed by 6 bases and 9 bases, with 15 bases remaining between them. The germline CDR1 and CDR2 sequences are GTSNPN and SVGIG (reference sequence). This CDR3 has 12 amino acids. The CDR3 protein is CACGEHCSEQFF. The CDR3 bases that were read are TGTGCCTGCGGGGAGCATTGCTCTGAG.

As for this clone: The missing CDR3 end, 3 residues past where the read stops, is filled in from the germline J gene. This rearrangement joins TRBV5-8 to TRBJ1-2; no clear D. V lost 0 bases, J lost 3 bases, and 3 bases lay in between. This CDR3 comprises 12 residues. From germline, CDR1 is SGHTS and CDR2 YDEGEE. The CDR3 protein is CASSLEHYGYTF. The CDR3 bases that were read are TGTGCCAGCAGCTTGGAGCACTATGGC.

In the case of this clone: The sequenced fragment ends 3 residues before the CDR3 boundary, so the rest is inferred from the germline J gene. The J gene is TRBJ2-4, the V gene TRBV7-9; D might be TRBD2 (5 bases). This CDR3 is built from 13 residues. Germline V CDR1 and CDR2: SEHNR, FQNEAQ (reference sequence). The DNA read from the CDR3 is TGTGCCAGCAGCTTAAGAGTCGACTATGGT. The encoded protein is CASSLRVDYG. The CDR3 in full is CASSLRVDYGQYF.

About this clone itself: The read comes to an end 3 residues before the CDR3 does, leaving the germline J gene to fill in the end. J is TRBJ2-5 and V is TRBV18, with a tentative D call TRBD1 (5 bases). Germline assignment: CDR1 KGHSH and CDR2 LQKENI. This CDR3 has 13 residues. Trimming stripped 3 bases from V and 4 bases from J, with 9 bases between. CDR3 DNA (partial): TGTGCCAGCTCACCTGGGGCCGGAGAGACC. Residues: CASSPGAGET. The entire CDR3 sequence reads CASSPGAGETQYF.

The part of the CDR3 DNA that was read is TGTGCTAGTGGTATCGGGACAGGGGGCTTCAATGAG. Its protein is CASGIGTGGFNE. The entire CDR3 protein reads CASGIGTGGFNEQFF. The V call is TRBV12-5, the J call TRBJ2-1, with TRBD1 matching 12 bases. The read falls 3 residues short of the CDR3 end, and the missing part is taken from the germline J gene. V gave up 5 bases and J gave up 6 bases; unmatched junction bases: 5. The CDR3 is 15 amino acids. The germline V gene encodes CDR1 LGHNT and CDR2 FRNRAP.